The following is a T cell receptor beta chain sequence with its context. For TCR beta, libraries came from iRepertoire HTBI primers and Arm-PCR of CDR3 regions. TCRdb itself ran the multiplex PCR reads through MiXCR, one entry per CDR3 protein. Of a few hundred thousand distinct CDR3 sequences listed, less than 30% are singletons. Germline CDR1 and CDR2: SGHRS and YFSETQ. V gave up 1 base and J gave up 4 bases, with 9 bases separating them. This CDR3 comprises 13 residues. The sample is drawn from a study of regulatory T cells in long-lasting Graves disease. Stated time point: persistent/refractory GD, antithyroid drugs over 5 years with positive TRAb. Scientists built the TCR library using RNA that was extracted from PBMCs. Patients were enrolled at an endocrinology department in Xi'an, China.

The receptor's source is a woman in her 40s with Graves disease. This specimen consisted of peripheral blood mononuclear cells (PBMCs), obtained when the disease was refractory, from a patient treated with antithyroid drugs. The genes are TRBV5-1 and TRBJ2-7; D might be TRBD1 or TRBD2, each matching 5 bases. CDR3 sequence reads: CASSLIGEYEQYF. The CDR3 DNA is TGCGCCAGCAGCTTGATAGGGGAGTACGAGCAGTACTTC.